The TCR beta chain under discussion was sequenced for a study of blood T cell repertoires in COVID-19. For the study at large: Acute-phase and convalescent COVID-19 samples originated in the United States, Italy and Spain. Sample material is recorded as cDNA or gDNA derived from T cells, B-cell-depleted T cells, or PBMCs.

This CDR3 has 16 amino acids. Trimming at V came to 1 base and at J to 4 bases, leaving 5 bases not matched to a gene. Germline CDR1 and CDR2: SGHDN and FVKESK. Original processing notes: From reference gene primer amplification, estimates of nucleated cell counts were derived. Profiling relied on immunoSEQ multiplex PCR, and the TCRdb table lists in-frame clones only, not all of them. D and trimming were read from the DNA, whereas the V and J calls and clone size are those reported in that table. The table lists roughly 100,000 clones, 85% of them singletons. The chain has TRBV14 and TRBJ1-2, with 11 bases lining up with TRBD1. The sequencing input was peripheral blood. The sequence derives from a man between 45 and 60 years old with acute or convalescent COVID-19. Written as DNA, the CDR3 is TGTGCCAGCAGCCAAGGCCGGGACAGGGGGGCCTATGGCTACACCTTC. Translated, it gives CASSQGRDRGAYGYTF.